This T cell receptor (beta chain) was observed in a study of blood T cell repertoires in COVID-19. TCRdb keeps only in-frame clones here, not all; method: immunoSEQ multiplex PCR. The top ten hold roughly 8.8% of the sample, which has around 68,000 clones, roughly 89% seen once. The clonotype was recovered from a man aged 45-65 years with active COVID-19. Source material: peripheral blood.

CDR3: CASRGVGNQPQHF. CDR3 nucleotide sequence: TGTGCCAGTAGGGGAGTTGGCAATCAGCCCCAGCATTTT. The rearrangement links TRBV19 to TRBJ1-5; D unresolved. The CDR3 is made up of 13 amino acids. Trimming pared 6 bases from V and 2 bases from J, leaving 8 bases between. Per germline, CDR1 LNHDA and CDR2 SQIVND (reference sequence).